A selection of T cell receptor beta chains follows, all from one sample in a study of Ad26.COV2.S vaccination and SARS-CoV-2 variants. Profiling relied on immunoSEQ multiplex PCR, and the TCRdb table lists in-frame clones only, not all of them. The table has about 390,000 clones, around 92% seen once. The starting material was peripheral blood, obtained in a trial of Ad26.COV2.S vaccine versus placebo. These receptors all stem from a person aged 18 to 65 who received the Ad26.COV2.S COVID-19 vaccine or a placebo. CDR3s include the opening cysteine and the closing phenylalanine or tryptophan. Fields, in order: D gene, J gene, clone size, V gene, CDR3 DNA, CDR3 protein. A D gene is named only where the DNA matches it firmly. For some rows the clone size is stated as once, few or many, or as a class when expanded; others skip it.

NA	TRBJ1-5	NA	TRBV10-3	TGTGCCATCAGTGTCTCGGAGGGACAGCCCCAGCATTTT	CAISVSEGQPQHF
NA	TRBJ2-5	NA	TRBV6-5	TGTGCCAGCAGTTACGGTCACCCAGGGCTCGGGGAGACCCAGTACTTC	CASSYGHPGLGETQYF
NA	TRBJ1-2	NA	TRBV7-2	TGTGCCAGCAGCCTCGAGTCCAGGCTCGGCTACACCTTC	CASSLESRLGYTF
NA	TRBJ1-6	NA	TRBV5-7	TGTGCCAGCAGCTTACGGGGGAATAATTCACCCCTCCACTTT	CASSLRGNNSPLHF
TRBD2	TRBJ2-1	NA	TRBV7-9	TGTGCCAGCAGCCCCCGGGGGGGGCGCTACAATGAGCAGTTCTTC	CASSPRGGRYNEQFF
TRBD2	TRBJ2-5	once	TRBV11-2	TGTGCCAGCAGCTTAGTTGGACTAGTCGGGTGGGAGACCCAGTACTTC	CASSLVGLVGWETQYF
TRBD1	TRBJ1-1	NA	TRBV28	TGTGCCAGCAGTGGGACAGCGAACACTGAAGCTTTCTTT	CASSGTANTEAFF
NA	TRBJ2-1	NA	TRBV18	TGTGCCAGCTCACCTCTCGCGGCCTCCTACAATGAGCAGTTCTTC	CASSPLAASYNEQFF
TRBD2	TRBJ2-1	NA	TRBV5-4	TGTGCCAGCAGTTGGGACTCCGGGACTAGCGACTGGGTCTTC	CASSWDSGTSDWVF
NA	TRBJ1-1	NA	TRBV7-6	TGTGCCAGCAGCCACCGGACAGCCGACGTGAACACTGAAGCTTTCTTT	CASSHRTADVNTEAFF
TRBD1	TRBJ1-5	NA	TRBV2	TGTGCCAGCAGTATGACAGGGGCGAATCAGCCCCAGCATTTT	CASSMTGANQPQHF
NA	TRBJ2-7	NA	TRBV18	TGTGCCAGCTCACCACTACCCAAAGAGAAGGGGGAGCAGTACTTC	CASSPLPKEKGEQYF
TRBD1	TRBJ1-2	NA	TRBV4-1	TGCGCCAGCAGCCAAGATAGACAGGGTAGGGGCTACACCTTC	CASSQDRQGRGYTF
TRBD1	TRBJ1-2	NA	TRBV5-1	TGCGCCAGCAGCACCGGGACAGCCAACTATGGCTACACCTTC	CASSTGTANYGYTF
TRBD1	TRBJ2-7	NA	TRBV13	TGTGCCAGCAGCCCGCCGGGACAGGGTTCCTACGAGCAGTACTTC	CASSPPGQGSYEQYF
TRBD1	TRBJ2-5	NA	TRBV18	TGTGCCAGCTCACAGGACAGGGTGAATTCCGCCGGGGAGACCCAGTACTTC	CASSQDRVNSAGETQYF
NA	TRBJ2-3	NA	TRBV2	TGTGCCAGCAGCCCCGTCAGGTCCCGGGATACGCAGTATTTT	CASSPVRSRDTQYF
TRBD2	TRBJ2-7	NA	TRBV7-9	TGTGCCAGCAGCCCCGGCGGGGGTACCTACGAGCAGTACTTC	CASSPGGGTYEQYF
NA	TRBJ2-1	NA	TRBV24-1	TGTGCCACCGAGGGGGGGGGTTTTAGGCAGTTCTTC	CATEGGGFRQFF
TRBD2	TRBJ2-1	NA	TRBV6-2/TRBV6-3	TGTGCCAGCAGTCAAAGACTAGCGGGGGATATTTACAATGAGCAGTTCTTC	CASSQRLAGDIYNEQFF
NA	TRBJ1-4	NA	TRBV7-9	TGTGCCAGCAGCTTAGTAGGAGGGACTAATGAAAAACTGTTTTTT	CASSLVGGTNEKLFF
NA	TRBJ1-5	NA	TRBV28	TGTGCCAGCAGTCCAACCAAGGTGGCTGGAGGTGGCAATCAGCCCCAGCATTTT	CASSPTKVAGGGNQPQHF
NA	TRBJ2-5	NA	TRBV23-1	TGCGCCAGCAGTCACCACGACCAGGGGCAAGAGACCCAGTACTTC	CASSHHDQGQETQYF
TRBD1	TRBJ2-1	NA	TRBV27	TGTGCCAGCAGTTACCGCTCCGGGACAGGGGCGCTTTGGGCCAATGAGCAGTTCTTC	CASSYRSGTGALWANEQFF
TRBD1	TRBJ1-4	few	TRBV19	TGTGCCAGCGAGGGGGTTTGGACAGGCTCGGATGAAAAACTGTTTTTT	CASEGVWTGSDEKLFF
TRBD1	TRBJ1-1	NA	TRBV11-2	TGTGCCAGCAGCTTTCAGGGGGTGAACACTGAAGCTTTCTTT	CASSFQGVNTEAFF
NA	TRBJ2-5	NA	TRBV4-3	TGCGCCAGCAGCCAAGATTTGGGTACGGAGACCCAGTACTTC	CASSQDLGTETQYF
TRBD2	TRBJ2-3	NA	TRBV6-5	TGTGCCAGCAACCGCGCTAGCGGAGGAGGGGATACGCAGTATTTT	CASNRASGGGDTQYF
TRBD1	TRBJ1-2	NA	TRBV7-9	TGTGCCAGCAGCCTCCGGACAGGGATAGCTAACTATGGCTACACCTTC	CASSLRTGIANYGYTF
TRBD2	TRBJ2-3	NA	TRBV15	TGTGCCACCAGCAGATACCCCGTTGTAGCGGGGGACACAGATACGCAGTATTTT	CATSRYPVVAGDTDTQYF
TRBD1	TRBJ1-6	NA	TRBV3-1/TRBV3-2	TGTGCCAGCAGCCTCCGACAGGGGGCGAGTTCACCCCTCCACTTT	CASSLRQGASSPLHF
TRBD1	TRBJ1-3	NA	TRBV24-1	TGTGCCACCAGTGATTTCCCTGACAGGGAAGGAAACACCATATATTTT	CATSDFPDREGNTIYF
NA	TRBJ2-1	NA	TRBV6-2/TRBV6-3	TGTGCCAGCAGTTTGTCGGGGGCCCTCGATGAGCAGTTCTTC	CASSLSGALDEQFF
NA	TRBJ2-5	once	TRBV7-2	TGTGCCAGCAGCTTAGCGGGGTCCCAAGAGACCCAGTACTTC	CASSLAGSQETQYF
NA	TRBJ1-1	NA	TRBV6-1	TGTGCCAGCAGTGAAGACCGGGTTGTGACTGAAGCTTTCTTT	CASSEDRVVTEAFF
TRBD2	TRBJ2-1	NA	TRBV29-1	TGCAGCGTCAGACGACTAGCGGGTAAAGACAATGAGCAGTTCTTC	CSVRRLAGKDNEQFF
NA	TRBJ2-7	NA	TRBV27	TGTGCCAGCAGCGCGGGCCTCTCCTACGAGCAGTACTTC	CASSAGLSYEQYF
TRBD1	TRBJ1-2	once	TRBV19	TGTGCCAGTAGTATGGGGACAGCCCCCAACTATGGCTACACCTTC	CASSMGTAPNYGYTF
TRBD2	TRBJ2-7	NA	TRBV5-1	TGCGCCAGCAGCTTTGGGACTATTTCCTACGAGCAGTACTTC	CASSFGTISYEQYF
NA	TRBJ2-4	once	TRBV6-2/TRBV6-3	TGTGCCAGCAGTTACAAAGGGGACGGAGGGAACATTCAGTACTTC	CASSYKGDGGNIQYF
NA	TRBJ2-7	NA	TRBV7-8	TGTGCCAGCAGCTTAGGTCGGTACCGCTCCTACGAGCAGTACTTC	CASSLGRYRSYEQYF
NA	TRBJ1-3	NA	TRBV19	TGTGCCAGTAGTACCCGCCCCATCCGTTCTGGAAACACCATATATTTT	CASSTRPIRSGNTIYF